This T cell receptor beta chain was captured by sequencing in a study of T cell responses to AZD1222 COVID-19 vaccine. The overall study: Doses given second, at about 4 or about 12 weeks, were pooled. Findings and caveats of the study: The CD4 TCRs associated with vaccination extended across spike and predominated at 160-218 and 743-854.

V was shortened by 4 bases and J by 6 bases, with 13 bases between the two germline ends. Germline loops: CDR1 SGHRS, CDR2 YFSETQ. This CDR3 is 13 amino acids long. As to this clone: Its antigen is still unknown.

TCRdb's copy holds only in-frame clones and misses some; the assay was immunoSEQ multiplex PCR. The data hold some 150,000 clones, with approximately 90% observed a single time. The sample in question was peripheral blood, obtained on day 0 of AZD1222 vaccination. This receptor was taken from an adult in good health. The chain uses TRBV5-1 and TRBJ1-1; D uncertain. The DNA for the CDR3 is TGCGCCAGCAGCGCGGACTTAGCGGCTGAAGCTTTCTTT. Protein sequence: CASSADLAAEAFF. The full variable domain, in which reference TRBV5-1 and TRBJ1-1 provide the parts outside the CDR3, is KAGVTQTPRYLIKTRGQQVTLSCSPISGHRSVSWYQQTPGQGLQFLFEYFSETQRNKGNFPGRFSGRQFSNSRSEMNVSTLELGDSALYLCASSADLAAEAFFGQGTRLTVV.